The clone carrying this T cell receptor (beta chain) was recorded at least ten times. The antigen is unknown. Both TCR beta VDJ combination and CDR3 sequence profiling were carried out. Genomic DNA was the template for this profiling. Using its own MiXCR run on the reads, TCRdb lists one record per CDR3 protein. The repertoire holds about 110,000 distinct CDR3 sequences, with approximately 49% as singletons. Looked up from germline, CDR1 is SGHTA and CDR2 is FQGNSA. Trimming at V came to 4 bases and at J to 7 bases, leaving 2 bases not matched to a gene. The CDR3 is 13 amino acids. This sample was included in a study of CD8+CD57+ T cells in acquired aplastic anemia. Overall study: Healthy donor CD4+ samples were sequenced to a depth that averaged around 9.9 million reads. Study-wide results and limits: Around 29 CD8+ CDR3 sequences were shared between patients and controls. No significant difference in CD8+ Simpson's diversity was found between patients and controls.

The genes are TRBV7-2 and TRBJ2-7, with 12 nucleotides matching TRBD2. Sequencing was performed on sorted CD4+, CD8+, or CD8+CD57+ T cells (not recorded which) from PBMCs. The clonotype originates from a human donor in good health, serving as a control. The CDR3: CASSSGLAGEQYF. The CDR3 coding sequence is TGTGCCAGCAGCTCAGGACTAGCGGGAGAGCAGTACTTC.